The rows below give T cell receptor beta chains drawn from one sample of a study of blood T cell repertoires in COVID-19. The assay was immunoSEQ multiplex PCR, and TCRdb's table has in-frame clones only and misses some. The sample carries about 310,000 clones, approximately 85% recorded once. The source material was PBMCs or T cells enriched from blood (not recorded which). These receptors were collected from a man aged 25-45 years who had recovered from COVID-19. CDR3s include the opening cysteine and the closing phenylalanine or tryptophan. The size of a clone is reported for some rows only, either as once, few or many, or as a class for expanded clones.

>TRBV4-1|TRBJ1-2|.
CASSHEEGRGGYTF
>TRBV19|TRBJ1-1|once
CASSTGGGNTEAFF
>TRBV9|TRBJ1-3|.
CASSVSEARGENTIYF
>TRBV9|TRBJ1-5|.
CASSEGGTGVGPQHF
>TRBV27|TRBJ1-2|.
CASKQANYGYTF
>TRBV11-3|TRBJ2-2|.
CASSSSLTLNTGELFF
>TRBV2|TRBJ1-6|.
CASIPDRANSPLHF
>TRBV4-2|TRBJ2-3|.
CASSQEAGHSTDTQYF
>TRBV11-2|TRBJ2-1|.
CASSLAPETQGASYNEQFF
>TRBV11-1|TRBJ2-1|.
CASSLEGAGEQFF
>TRBV3-1/TRBV3-2|TRBJ2-1|.
CASSQVAGLADHNEQFF
>TRBV9|TRBJ2-2|.
CASSVERGRTGELFF
>TRBV5-1|TRBJ1-1|few
CASSLTGTGQTEAFF
>TRBV27|TRBJ2-2|once
CASSLILGTRDTGELFF
>TRBV3-1/TRBV3-2|TRBJ1-3|.
CASSRQEENTIYF
>TRBV20-1|TRBJ1-5|.
CSASNMDRNQPQHF
>TRBV4-2|TRBJ2-7|.
CASSQDRASSYEQYF
>TRBV19|TRBJ2-3|.
CASSTLAGASTDTQYF
>TRBV4-3|TRBJ2-6|.
CASSQDPASGGSGANVLTF
>TRBV5-1|TRBJ2-5|.
CASSLGTGVETQYF
>TRBV6-2/TRBV6-3|TRBJ2-5|.
CASSSTPIAGGPRETQYF
>TRBV21-1|TRBJ2-7|few
CASSKGQYEQYF
>TRBV11-2|TRBJ2-3|.
CASSLERRLTGTGSRQYF
>TRBV11-1|TRBJ1-2|.
CASSLARNYGYTF
>TRBV6-5|TRBJ2-3|.
CASSYSKEGTTDTQYF
>TRBV7-8|TRBJ2-7|.
CASSIADGYEQYF